A selection of T cell receptor beta chains follows, all from one sample in a study of radiotherapy plus CTLA-4 blockade in lung cancer. The method was immunoSEQ multiplex PCR; TCRdb's version includes in-frame clones alone and lacks a portion of them. The sample has around 110,000 clones, about nine tenths seen once. The sample consisted of peripheral blood, taken from a patient treated with radiotherapy plus ipilimumab. These TCRs come from a human donor with non-small cell lung cancer that progressed on radiotherapy plus ipilimumab. Each CDR3 is given with its conserved first and last residue. A D gene is named only where the DNA matches it firmly. For some rows the clone size is stated as once, few or many, or as a class when expanded; others skip it.

abundance: NA
j_gene: TRBJ2-6
v_gene: TRBV29-1
d_gene: NA
CDR3nt: TGCAGCGTTGAAGATGTCGGTGCGGGGGCCAACGTCCTGACTTTC
CDR3aa: CSVEDVGAGANVLTF

abundance: NA
j_gene: TRBJ1-2
v_gene: TRBV6-1
d_gene: NA
CDR3nt: TGTGCCAGCAGCCTACTTAGAATTGATGGCTACACCTTC
CDR3aa: CASSLLRIDGYTF

abundance: once
j_gene: TRBJ2-7
v_gene: TRBV5-1
d_gene: NA
CDR3nt: TGCGCCAGCAGCCTCAACTACGAGCAGTACTTC
CDR3aa: CASSLNYEQYF

abundance: once
j_gene: TRBJ2-5
v_gene: TRBV2
d_gene: TRBD1
CDR3nt: TGTGCCAGCACCCGCGAGGGGACAGGGCGAGAGACCCAGTACTTC
CDR3aa: CASTREGTGRETQYF

abundance: once
j_gene: TRBJ2-6
v_gene: TRBV4-2
d_gene: NA
CDR3nt: TGTGCCAGCAGCCAAGATAGGTCCTCTGGGGCCAACGTCCTGACTTTC
CDR3aa: CASSQDRSSGANVLTF

abundance: NA
j_gene: TRBJ2-2
v_gene: TRBV30
d_gene: NA
CDR3nt: TGTGCCTGGAGTGTTACCCACACCGGGGAGCTGTTTTTT
CDR3aa: CAWSVTHTGELFF

abundance: NA
j_gene: TRBJ2-7
v_gene: TRBV6-5
d_gene: NA
CDR3nt: TGTGCCAGCAGTTACCAGGGGAACCTCTACGAGCAGTACTTC
CDR3aa: CASSYQGNLYEQYF

abundance: NA
j_gene: TRBJ2-3
v_gene: TRBV6-1
d_gene: NA
CDR3nt: TGTGCCAGCAGCCCGACTAGAGATACGCAGTATTTT
CDR3aa: CASSPTRDTQYF

abundance: NA
j_gene: TRBJ2-7
v_gene: TRBV7-9
d_gene: NA
CDR3nt: TGTGCCAGCAGCGTCGGGGGCCAAGTCTACGAGCAGTACTTC
CDR3aa: CASSVGGQVYEQYF

abundance: NA
j_gene: TRBJ1-1
v_gene: TRBV5-1
d_gene: NA
CDR3nt: TGCGCCAGCACGGAGGGGCGATTGAACACTGAAGCTTTCTTT
CDR3aa: CASTEGRLNTEAFF

abundance: NA
j_gene: TRBJ2-7
v_gene: TRBV7-9
d_gene: TRBD2
CDR3nt: TGTGCCAGCAGCAGGACTAGCGGGAGTTTCTACGAGCAGTACTTC
CDR3aa: CASSRTSGSFYEQYF

abundance: NA
j_gene: TRBJ2-2
v_gene: TRBV7-6
d_gene: NA
CDR3nt: TGTGCCAGCAGCCCCCGGGCCGCGAGGGCCGGGGAGCTGTTTTTT
CDR3aa: CASSPRAARAGELFF

abundance: NA
j_gene: TRBJ2-1
v_gene: TRBV9
d_gene: NA
CDR3nt: TGTACCAGCAGCGTACGGACAGTTGCCAGTGAGCAGTTCTTC
CDR3aa: CTSSVRTVASEQFF

abundance: NA
j_gene: TRBJ2-3
v_gene: TRBV7-9
d_gene: NA
CDR3nt: TGTGCCAGCAGCCCCCGGCAGGCAGATACGCAGTATTTT
CDR3aa: CASSPRQADTQYF

abundance: once
j_gene: TRBJ1-2
v_gene: TRBV4-1
d_gene: NA
CDR3nt: TGCGCCAGCAGCCAAGTTATTTTATCGGTTCCAGCTAACTATGGCTACACCTTC
CDR3aa: CASSQVILSVPANYGYTF

abundance: once
j_gene: TRBJ2-6
v_gene: TRBV7-8
d_gene: NA
CDR3nt: TGTGCCAGCAGCCCCTCTGGGGCCAACGTCCTGACTTTC
CDR3aa: CASSPSGANVLTF

abundance: NA
j_gene: TRBJ1-1
v_gene: TRBV6-1
d_gene: NA
CDR3nt: TGTGCCAGCAGTGGTAACGAGGTTGACAGGCACACTGAAGCTTTCTTT
CDR3aa: CASSGNEVDRHTEAFF

abundance: NA
j_gene: TRBJ2-7
v_gene: TRBV2
d_gene: NA
CDR3nt: TGTGCCAGCGGGGGGAGACAGGGCTACGAGCAGTACTTC
CDR3aa: CASGGRQGYEQYF

abundance: NA
j_gene: TRBJ2-1
v_gene: TRBV29-1
d_gene: TRBD2
CDR3nt: TGCAGCGCTCAATCAATAGCGGGAGGGCATACCTACAATGAGCAGTTCTTC
CDR3aa: CSAQSIAGGHTYNEQFF

abundance: NA
j_gene: TRBJ2-1
v_gene: TRBV6-5
d_gene: NA
CDR3nt: TGTGCCAGCAGCCGCGATGGGGTCGTCGATGAGCAGTTCTTC
CDR3aa: CASSRDGVVDEQFF

abundance: NA
j_gene: TRBJ1-4
v_gene: TRBV5-4
d_gene: TRBD1
CDR3nt: TGTGCCAGCAGCTTGAAGACAGGGGCGAATGAAAAACTGTTTTTT
CDR3aa: CASSLKTGANEKLFF

abundance: once
j_gene: TRBJ2-3
v_gene: TRBV5-1
d_gene: NA
CDR3nt: TGCGCCAGCAGTTGGGTAGCGGTGGAGGCGGCGCAGTATTTT
CDR3aa: CASSWVAVEAAQYF

abundance: NA
j_gene: TRBJ1-1
v_gene: TRBV29-1
d_gene: TRBD1
CDR3nt: TGCAGCGTTGGGGACAGTATGAACACTGAAGCTTTCTTT
CDR3aa: CSVGDSMNTEAFF

abundance: NA
j_gene: TRBJ2-1
v_gene: TRBV5-1
d_gene: TRBD2
CDR3nt: TGCGCCAGCAGCTTGTTCCTGCGGGCGGGAGATAATGAGCAGTTCTTC
CDR3aa: CASSLFLRAGDNEQFF

abundance: NA
j_gene: TRBJ2-7
v_gene: TRBV12-5
d_gene: TRBD1
CDR3nt: TGTGCTAGTGGTTTTAAAAGGACAGGGCAGTCCTACGAGCAGTACTTC
CDR3aa: CASGFKRTGQSYEQYF

abundance: NA
j_gene: TRBJ2-3
v_gene: TRBV7-7
d_gene: NA
CDR3nt: TGTGCTAGCAGCCTTGGGCCTTCTAGCACAGATACGCAGTATTTT
CDR3aa: CASSLGPSSTDTQYF

abundance: NA
j_gene: TRBJ2-2
v_gene: TRBV5-1
d_gene: NA
CDR3nt: TGCGCCAGCAGCGAGTCCGGGGAGCTGTTTTTT
CDR3aa: CASSESGELFF

abundance: once
j_gene: TRBJ1-2
v_gene: TRBV27
d_gene: NA
CDR3nt: TGTGCCAGCAGTTTTGGGACGGGGGCGACCTATGGCTACACCTTC
CDR3aa: CASSFGTGATYGYTF

abundance: NA
j_gene: TRBJ2-5
v_gene: TRBV15
d_gene: NA
CDR3nt: TGTGCCACCAGCAGAGGGTCCCAAGAGACCCAGTACTTC
CDR3aa: CATSRGSQETQYF

abundance: NA
j_gene: TRBJ1-1
v_gene: TRBV5-1
d_gene: NA
CDR3nt: TGCGCCAGCAGCTTCACACAGGGTCGTACTGAAGCTTTCTTT
CDR3aa: CASSFTQGRTEAFF

abundance: NA
j_gene: TRBJ1-5
v_gene: TRBV19
d_gene: TRBD1
CDR3nt: TGTGCCAGTAGTATATCCAGGGCAGGGGGTGGCAATCAGCCCCAGCATTTT
CDR3aa: CASSISRAGGGNQPQHF

abundance: NA
j_gene: TRBJ2-1
v_gene: TRBV6-5
d_gene: NA
CDR3nt: TGTGCCAGCAGCGCCGACACGACCTTGTACAATGAGCAGTTCTTC
CDR3aa: CASSADTTLYNEQFF

abundance: NA
j_gene: TRBJ2-7
v_gene: TRBV10-1
d_gene: TRBD1
CDR3nt: TGCGCCAGCAGTGGACCAGGGGGCTACGAGCAGTACTTC
CDR3aa: CASSGPGGYEQYF

abundance: once
j_gene: TRBJ1-2
v_gene: TRBV6-1
d_gene: NA
CDR3nt: TGTGCCAGCAGTGAAGCGGGGTTTTATGGCTACACCTTC
CDR3aa: CASSEAGFYGYTF

abundance: NA
j_gene: TRBJ2-7
v_gene: TRBV10-3
d_gene: TRBD1
CDR3nt: TGTGCCATCACCGCCAGGATTTACGGGACAGGTAGGTTCTACGAGCAGTACTTC
CDR3aa: CAITARIYGTGRFYEQYF

abundance: NA
j_gene: TRBJ2-1
v_gene: TRBV7-8
d_gene: NA
CDR3nt: TGTGCCAGCAGCTTAGCGGCGGCTAGCTCCTACAATGAGCAGTTCTTC
CDR3aa: CASSLAAASSYNEQFF